These 25 T cell receptor beta chains share one sample of origin, sequenced in a study of T cells in women clearing cervical HPV infection. This table comes from immunoSEQ multiplex PCR, and its TCRdb copy is limited to in-frame clones, with some not included. This sample lists approximately 15,000 clones; its ten largest clones have roughly 6.8%. Material: blood buffy coat. These receptor sequences come from a woman aged 18-69 years with a cervical HPV16 infection that either progressed to CIN3+ or cleared (not recorded which).

This clone is called medium-sized based on its frequency. The CDR3 end lies 3 residues beyond the end of the read and is filled in from the germline J gene. The chain combines TRBV18 with TRBJ1-6, with 7 positions matching TRBD1. Germline V gene lookup returns CDR1 KGHSH and CDR2 LQKENI. There are 15 residues in the CDR3. Trimming took 1 base from V and 7 from J; bases not matched to a gene: 4. The covered CDR3 bases are TGTGCCAGCTCACCACTAGACAGGGCCAATTCACCC. Amino acid sequence: CASSPLDRANSP. The whole CDR3 region reads CASSPLDRANSPLHF.

A word on this clone: Read data end 3 residues before the CDR3 end; the end is taken from the germline J gene. This chain joins TRBV9 and TRBJ2-1; TRBD2 aligns across 12 bases. The germline V gene has CDR1 SGDLS and CDR2 YYNGEE. Germline trimming cut 4 bases from V and 5 bases from J; bases unmatched to any gene: 7. This CDR3 has 16 amino acids. The covered CDR3 bases are TGTGCCAGCAGCTCCCCCACTAGCGGGGGGAACAATGAG. Amino acid sequence: CASSSPTSGGNNE. The entire CDR3 reads CASSSPTSGGNNEQFF.

About this clone: The CDR3 end falls 3 residues outside the read, so it is completed with the germline J gene. The V and J genes are TRBV10-1 and TRBJ2-3, with TRBD2 identical over 8 bases. Germline CDR1 and CDR2: WNHNN and SYGVQD (reference sequence). After removal of 10 bases from V and 1 base from J, the junction contained 4 bases not matched to a gene. CDR3 size: 13 residues. Incomplete CDR3 DNA: TGCGCCACCAATAGCGGGGGCACAGATACG. Translating it yields CATNSGGTDT. The CDR3 as a whole reads CATNSGGTDTQYF.

Of note for this clone: Sequencing ends 3 residues short of the CDR3 end; the germline J gene provides the rest. The V call is TRBV11-3, the J call TRBJ1-6; TRBD1 might be the D (5 bases). This CDR3 comprises 15 residues. Per the germline V gene, CDR1 is SGHNT and CDR2 is YENEEA. The V end was cut by 5 bases, the J end by 6 bases, with 14 bases between. CDR3 DNA, as far as it was read: TGTGCCAGCAGCGACCGGGGGGTAAGTAATTCACCC. Residues: CASSDRGVSNSP. The CDR3 in its entirety is CASSDRGVSNSPLHF.

As regards this clone: The read halts 3 residues ahead of the CDR3 end, with the missing end drawn from the germline J gene. This chain connects TRBV20-1 to TRBJ2-2; 16 nucleotides agree with TRBD2. Trimming removed 2 bases from V and 5 bases from J; junction bases left unmatched: 5. The CDR3 runs 17 residues. Germline values: CDR1 DFQATT, CDR2 SNEGSKA (reference sequence). The sequenced part of the CDR3 DNA is TGCAGTGCTAGACCCGGGACTAGCGGGGGGGTTACCGGGGAG. Translating gives CSARPGTSGGVTGE. The whole CDR3 protein is CSARPGTSGGVTGELFF.

Points on this clone: The CDR3 end is not reached by the read, which stops 3 residues before it; the germline J gene fills it in. The V gene is TRBV11-2, the J gene TRBJ2-5; 8 nucleotides line up with TRBD1. The CDR3 is 15 residues long. Germline CDR1 and CDR2: SGHAT and FQNNGV. The V gene end was trimmed by 5 bases and the J gene end by 3 bases; junction bases not matched to a gene: 8. The part of the CDR3 DNA that was read is TGTGCCAGCAGCCCCAGGCCGACAGGGGAAGAGACC. It encodes CASSPRPTGEET. The full CDR3 reads CASSPRPTGEETQYF.

Concerning this clone itself: The read terminates 3 residues before the CDR3 end, so the remaining end is supplied by the germline J gene. V is TRBV2 and J is TRBJ2-3; TRBD2 matches 11 bases. V lost 0 bases to trimming and J lost 0 bases; unmatched junction nucleotides: 2. CDR1 is SNHLY and CDR2 is FYNNEI in the germline V gene. The CDR3 runs 17 residues. This CDR3 is CASSEASSGGSTDTQYF. Partial CDR3 DNA: TGTGCCAGCAGTGAAGCGTCTAGCGGGGGGAGCACAGATACG.

A remark on this clone: The junction differs from germline at one of its ends, possibly a read error. The read ends 3 residues before the CDR3 terminus; that terminus is restored from the germline J gene. V and J are TRBV20-1 and TRBJ1-6; D not certain. CDR3 length: 13 residues. CDR1 is DFQATT and CDR2 is SNEGSKA in the germline V gene (reference sequence). The CDR3: CSARALGNSPLHF. Partial CDR3 DNA: TGCAGCGCTAGGGCATTGGGCAATTCACCC.

Regarding this clone: The read stops 3 residues short of the end of the CDR3; the missing end is completed from the germline J gene. J is TRBJ2-5 and V is TRBV5-4; D may correspond to TRBD1 or TRBD2 (6 bases each). Germline V gene lookup returns CDR1 SGHNT and CDR2 YYREEE (reference sequence). CDR3 length: 14 amino acids. V was pared by 5 bases and J by 3 bases, with 14 bases between. CDR3 bases read: TGTGCCAGCAGAGGCGGGACACTCGAAGAGACC. Translated, it gives CASRGGTLEET. The full CDR3 sequence reads CASRGGTLEETQYF.

Remarks on this clone: The sequence runs out 3 residues before the end of the CDR3; the remainder is reconstructed from the germline J gene. The chain couples TRBV2 to TRBJ1-1, with D tentatively TRBD1 (6 bases). V lost 6 bases and J 1 base, leaving 12 bases between the germline ends. The CDR3 spans 14 residues. In germline, CDR1 is SNHLY, CDR2 FYNNEI. The CDR3 DNA, read in part, is TGTGCCAGCAGGGCGTACAGGGAGAACACTGAA. It codes for CASRAYRENTE. The whole CDR3 sequence is CASRAYRENTEAFF.

About this clone itself: One end of the junction does not line up with germline, which may come from a read error. The CDR3 extends 3 residues past the end of the read, so its final part is completed from the germline J gene. The chain uses TRBV3-1 (or the pseudogene TRBV3-2) and TRBJ2-5; 8 bases agree with TRBD2. Looked up from germline, CDR1 is LGHDT and CDR2 is YNNKEL (reference sequence). CDR3 length equals 14 residues. The CDR3 reads CTSSHRGGQETQYF. CDR3 DNA, as far as it was read: TGTACCAGCAGCCACCGGGGGGGACAAGAGACC.

As for this clone: The read finishes 3 residues shy of the CDR3 end, and the germline J gene is used to complete it. The rearrangement links TRBV7-6 to TRBJ2-7; 12 bases line up with TRBD2. The CDR3 is 15 amino acids. The germline V gene has CDR1 SGHVS and CDR2 FNYEAQ. The trim removed 5 bases at V and 4 bases at J, leaving 6 bases unmatched. CDR3: CASSPYTSGGYEQYF. The sequenced part of the CDR3 DNA is TGTGCCAGCAGCCCCTACACTAGCGGGGGGTACGAG.

Regarding this clone: The CDR3 end falls 3 residues outside the read, so it is completed with the germline J gene. This chain uses TRBV19 with TRBJ1-5, with a tentative D call TRBD1 (6 bases). The CDR3 contains 15 residues. V lost 6 bases to trimming and J lost 4 bases, with 16 bases between them. Germline loops: CDR1 LNHDA, CDR2 SQIVND (reference sequence). Incomplete CDR3 DNA: TGTGCCAGTAGGGTATTTGGGGGGGCAAATCAGCCC. It codes for CASRVFGGANQP. The whole CDR3 protein reads CASRVFGGANQPQHF.

About this clone itself: The read finishes 3 residues shy of the CDR3 end, and the germline J gene is used to complete it. This rearrangement joins TRBV20-1 to TRBJ1-3, with D possibly TRBD1 on 5 matching bases. The V end lost 3 bases, the J end lost 8 bases, and 17 bases lay between the germline ends. The germline V gene encodes CDR1 DFQATT and CDR2 SNEGSKA (reference sequence). The CDR3 length is 14 residues. The CDR3 reads CSAREAGRQDTIYF. The sequenced part of the CDR3 DNA is TGCAGTGCTAGGGAAGCGGGACGGCAAGACACC.

Details on this clone: The CDR3 goes on 3 residues after the read ends, and that part is filled in from the germline J gene. This rearrangement joins TRBV2 to TRBJ1-2; 7 bases line up with TRBD1. Germline CDR1 is SNHLY and CDR2 is FYNNEI. V shed 7 bases and J 6 bases; nucleotides not matched to a gene: 8. The length of the CDR3 is 13 residues. The sequenced part of the CDR3 DNA is TGTGCCAGCACTAAGACAGGGAACCATGGC. This gives the protein CASTKTGNHG. The whole CDR3 reads CASTKTGNHGYTF.

On this clone: The read stops 3 residues short of the end of the CDR3; the missing end is completed from the germline J gene. The V call is TRBV7-2, the J call TRBJ2-1; no reliable D call. Germline loops: CDR1 SGHTA, CDR2 FQGNSA. With 1 base removed from V and 5 bases from J, the gap between germline ends came to 12 bases. The CDR3 spans 15 residues. CDR3 sequence reads: CASSLVAHRDNEQFF. The covered CDR3 bases are TGTGCCAGCAGCTTAGTTGCCCACAGAGACAATGAG.

Comments on this clone: The CDR3 goes on 3 residues after the read ends, and that part is filled in from the germline J gene. This chain joins TRBV18 and TRBJ1-1, with D possibly being TRBD1 (6 bases). CDR1 KGHSH and CDR2 LQKENI come from the germline V gene. The CDR3 spans 15 residues. V was pared by 3 bases and J by 4 bases, with 15 bases between. The CDR3 sequence is CASSPGDIPTTEAFF. Incomplete CDR3 DNA: TGTGCCAGCTCACCGGGGGACATACCAACCACTGAA.

As for this clone: Read coverage stops 3 residues before the CDR3 terminus; the germline J gene supplies the remainder. The chain uses TRBV7-9 and TRBJ1-6; tentative D call: TRBD1 (6 bases). Germline loops: CDR1 SEHNR, CDR2 FQNEAQ (reference sequence). CDR3 length equals 15 residues. V lost 9 bases and J lost 5, with 17 bases in between. The CDR3 loop is CASSQGNVDNSPLHF. The DNA read from the CDR3 is TGTGCCAGTAGCCAGGGGAACGTGGATAATTCACCC.

On this clone itself: The read gets to within 3 residues of the CDR3 end, and the germline J gene fills in the rest. The rearrangement uses TRBV18 and TRBJ1-5, with 10 bases lining up with TRBD1. CDR1 KGHSH and CDR2 LQKENI come from the germline V gene. J lost 0 bases, V lost 6 bases, and 2 bases had no gene match. The CDR3 totals 15 residues. The CDR3 bases that were read are TGTGCCAGCTCGGGGACAGGGGATAGCAATCAGCCC. Translation gives CASSGTGDSNQP. The entire CDR3 reads CASSGTGDSNQPQHF.

A remark on this clone: With the read ending 3 residues before the CDR3 end, the germline J gene is used to fill in that end. The rearrangement links TRBV4-2 to TRBJ2-2; TRBD2 matches at 12 bases. Trimming at V came to 0 bases and at J to 3 bases, leaving 8 bases not matched to a gene. The CDR3 runs 19 residues. Germline CDR1 reads LGHNA; CDR2 reads YNFKEQ. CDR3 in amino acids: CASSQDTATSGGYTGELFF. CDR3 DNA, as far as it was read: TGTGCCAGCAGCCAAGACACCGCGACTAGCGGGGGCTACACCGGGGAG.

About this clone: The missing CDR3 end, 3 residues past where the read stops, is filled in from the germline J gene. The rearrangement links TRBV12-3 or TRBV12-4 to TRBJ2-5; 8 positions agree with TRBD2. Unmatched junction bases numbered 6, after V lost 7 bases and J lost 2 bases. The length of the CDR3 is 14 residues. The sequenced CDR3 bases are TGTGCCAGCAAGGTAGCGGGGTGGCAAGAGACC. It codes for CASKVAGWQET. The whole CDR3 region reads CASKVAGWQETQYF.

With regard to this clone: The read is 3 residues too short to cover the CDR3 end, so that end is filled in from the germline J gene. The gene calls are TRBV7-9 and TRBJ1-1; D unclear. There are 13 residues in the CDR3. The ends were cut back, 4 bases at V and 1 base at J, with 7 bases in the middle. CDR1 SEHNR and CDR2 FQNEAQ come from the germline V gene (reference sequence). Partial CDR3 DNA: TGTGCCAGCAGCTCTACAGAGAACACTGAA. It encodes CASSSTENTE. From start to end, the CDR3 is CASSSTENTEAFF.

As concerns this clone: The read ends 3 residues before the CDR3 terminus; that terminus is restored from the germline J gene. This rearrangement joins TRBV28 to TRBJ1-5; 8 bases map to TRBD1. The V gene end was trimmed by 6 bases and the J gene end by 0 bases; junction bases not matched to a gene: 10. CDR3 length equals 17 residues. Germline V gene sequence: CDR1 MDHEN, CDR2 SYDVKM. CDR3 region: CASSNRDRKYSNQPQHF. The sequenced CDR3 bases are TGTGCCAGCAGCAACCGGGACAGGAAATATAGCAATCAGCCC.

In the case of this clone: The read stops 3 residues short of the end of the CDR3; the missing end is completed from the germline J gene. The V and J genes are TRBV19 and TRBJ1-3; TRBD1 might be the D (6 bases). This CDR3 is built from 18 residues. The germline V gene has CDR1 LNHDA and CDR2 SQIVND (reference sequence). V dropped 3 bases and J dropped 0 bases, with 18 bases sitting between them. The CDR3: CASSMLPRTASSGNTIYF. The sequenced part of the CDR3 DNA is TGTGCCAGTAGTATGCTTCCTAGGACAGCGAGCTCTGGAAACACC.

Note on this clone: The DNA ends 3 residues before the CDR3 does, and the rest of the CDR3 is filled in from the germline J gene. The chain links TRBV28 to TRBJ2-1, with 11 bases fitting TRBD2. The trim removed 5 bases at V and 8 bases at J, leaving 5 bases unmatched. The germline V gene has CDR1 MDHEN and CDR2 SYDVKM. The length of the CDR3 is 14 residues. Incomplete CDR3 DNA: TGTGCCAGCAGTCCTAGCGGGGGGTTCGATGAG. It translates to CASSPSGGFDE. The full-length CDR3 reads as CASSPSGGFDEQFF.